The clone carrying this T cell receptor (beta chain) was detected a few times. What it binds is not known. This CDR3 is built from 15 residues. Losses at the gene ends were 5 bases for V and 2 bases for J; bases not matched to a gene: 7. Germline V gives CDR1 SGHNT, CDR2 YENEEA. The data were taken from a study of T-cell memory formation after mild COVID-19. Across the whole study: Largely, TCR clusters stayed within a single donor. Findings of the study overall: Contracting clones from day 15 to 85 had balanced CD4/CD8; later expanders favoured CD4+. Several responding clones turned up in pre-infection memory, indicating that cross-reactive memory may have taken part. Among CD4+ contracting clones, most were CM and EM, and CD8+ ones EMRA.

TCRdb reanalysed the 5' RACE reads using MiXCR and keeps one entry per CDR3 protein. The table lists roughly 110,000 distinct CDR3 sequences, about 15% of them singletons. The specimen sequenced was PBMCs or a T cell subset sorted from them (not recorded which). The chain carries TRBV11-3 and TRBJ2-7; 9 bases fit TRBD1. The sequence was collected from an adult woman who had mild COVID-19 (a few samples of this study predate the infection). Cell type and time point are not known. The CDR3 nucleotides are TGTGCCAGCAGCCCAGGACAGGGGTCCCCCTACGAGCAGTACTTC. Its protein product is CASSPGQGSPYEQYF.